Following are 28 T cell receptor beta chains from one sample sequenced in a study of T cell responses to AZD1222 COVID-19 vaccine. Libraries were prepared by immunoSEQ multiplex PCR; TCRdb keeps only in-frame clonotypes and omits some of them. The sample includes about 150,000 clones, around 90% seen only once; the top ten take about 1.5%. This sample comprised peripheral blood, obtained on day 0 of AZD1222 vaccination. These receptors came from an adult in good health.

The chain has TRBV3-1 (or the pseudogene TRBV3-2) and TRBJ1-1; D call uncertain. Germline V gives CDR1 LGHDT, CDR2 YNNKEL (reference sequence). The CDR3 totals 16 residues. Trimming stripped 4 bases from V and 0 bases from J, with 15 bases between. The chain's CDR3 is CASSPRADQMNTEAFF. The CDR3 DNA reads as TGTGCCAGCAGCCCCCGGGCAGACCAAATGAACACTGAAGCTTTCTTT.

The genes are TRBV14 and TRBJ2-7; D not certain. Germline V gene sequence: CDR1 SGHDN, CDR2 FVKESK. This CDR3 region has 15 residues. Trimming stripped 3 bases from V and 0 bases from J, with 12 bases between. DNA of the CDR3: TGTGCCAGCAGCCAGGGCACTTGGGGCTCCTACGAGCAGTACTTC. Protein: CASSQGTWGSYEQYF.

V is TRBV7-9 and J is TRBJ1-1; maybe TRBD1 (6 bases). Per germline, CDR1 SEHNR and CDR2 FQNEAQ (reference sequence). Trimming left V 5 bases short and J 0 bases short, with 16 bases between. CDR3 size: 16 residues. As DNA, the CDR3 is TGTGCCAGCAGCCAGGGGTCGGCGGGTGTGAACACTGAAGCTTTCTTT. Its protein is CASSQGSAGVNTEAFF.

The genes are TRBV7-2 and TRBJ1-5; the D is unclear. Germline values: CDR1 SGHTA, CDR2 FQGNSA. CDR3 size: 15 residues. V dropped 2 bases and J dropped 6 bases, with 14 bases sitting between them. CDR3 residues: CASSLSGKSGQPQHF. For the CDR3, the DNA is TGTGCCAGCAGCTTATCGGGCAAGAGCGGTCAGCCCCAGCATTTT.

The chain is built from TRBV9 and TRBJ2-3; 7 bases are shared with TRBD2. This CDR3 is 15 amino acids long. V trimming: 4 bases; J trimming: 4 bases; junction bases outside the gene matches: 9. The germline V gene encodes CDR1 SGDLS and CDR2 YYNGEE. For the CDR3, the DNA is TGTGCCAGCAGCTATACGGGTGGGGGGGCAGATACGCAGTATTTT. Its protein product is CASSYTGGGADTQYF.

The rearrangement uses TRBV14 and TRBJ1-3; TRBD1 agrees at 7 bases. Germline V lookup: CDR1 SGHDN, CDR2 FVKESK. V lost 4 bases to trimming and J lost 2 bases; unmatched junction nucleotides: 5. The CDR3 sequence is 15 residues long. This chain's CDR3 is CASSLGQFAGNTIYF. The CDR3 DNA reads TGTGCCAGCAGCCTGGGACAGTTTGCTGGAAACACCATATATTTT.

CDR3 in DNA: TGTGCCAGCAGACCTAGCACAGATACGCAGTATTTT. Translated: CASRPSTDTQYF. The chain combines TRBV12-3 or TRBV12-4 with TRBJ2-3, with no clear D. With 6 bases removed from V and 0 bases from J, the gap between germline ends came to 4 bases. The CDR3 consists of 12 residues.

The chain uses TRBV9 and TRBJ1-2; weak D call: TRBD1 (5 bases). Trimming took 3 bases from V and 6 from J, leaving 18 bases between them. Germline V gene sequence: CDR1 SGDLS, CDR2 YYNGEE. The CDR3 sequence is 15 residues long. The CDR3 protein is CASSATGTSSDGYTF. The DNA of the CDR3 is TGTGCCAGCAGCGCCACCGGGACCTCGAGTGATGGCTACACCTTC.

The CDR3 DNA reads TGTGCCAGCAGCTTCCGGGCCAGACATAATTCACCCCTCCACTTT. Encoded protein: CASSFRARHNSPLHF. The chain has TRBV7-8 and TRBJ1-6, with no clear D. Deletions cut 3 bases from V and 5 bases from J, with 11 bases between. This CDR3 region has 15 residues. Germline values: CDR1 SGHVS, CDR2 FQNEAQ.

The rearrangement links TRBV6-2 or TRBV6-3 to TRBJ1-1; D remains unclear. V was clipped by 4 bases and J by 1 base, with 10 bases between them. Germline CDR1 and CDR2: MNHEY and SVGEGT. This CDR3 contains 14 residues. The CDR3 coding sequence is TGTGCCAGCAGTTCGAACCCGGGGAACACTGAAGCTTTCTTT. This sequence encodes CASSSNPGNTEAFF.

Here the CDR3 DNA reads TGTGCCAGCAGTTGCGCCGGGACTAGCGTTTCGTGCTGGGGCGAGCAGTACTTC. This translates into CASSCAGTSVSCWGEQYF. The V call is TRBV6-7, the J call TRBJ2-7; 10 positions match TRBD2. TRBV6-7 is an open reading frame, and its role is uncertain. The CDR3 has 18 amino acids. The V and J ends lost 4 bases and 6 bases, in that order; junction bases with no gene match: 18.

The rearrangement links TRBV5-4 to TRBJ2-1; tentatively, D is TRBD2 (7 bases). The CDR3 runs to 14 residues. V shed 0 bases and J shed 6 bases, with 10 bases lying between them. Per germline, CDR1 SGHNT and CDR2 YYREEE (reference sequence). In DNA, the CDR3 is TGTGCCAGCAGCTTGGAGGGAGGGGGCAATGAGCAGTTCTTC. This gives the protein CASSLEGGGNEQFF.

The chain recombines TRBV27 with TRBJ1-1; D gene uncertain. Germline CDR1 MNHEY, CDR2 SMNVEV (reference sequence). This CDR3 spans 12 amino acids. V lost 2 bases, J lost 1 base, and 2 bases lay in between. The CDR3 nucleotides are TGTGCCAGCAGTTTACGGAACACTGAAGCTTTCTTT. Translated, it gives CASSLRNTEAFF.

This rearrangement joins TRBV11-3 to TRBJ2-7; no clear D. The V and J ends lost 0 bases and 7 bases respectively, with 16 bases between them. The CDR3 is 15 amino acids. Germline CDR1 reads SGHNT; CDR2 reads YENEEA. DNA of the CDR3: TGTGCCAGCAGCTTAGATCACGTAGGGAAGGAGGAGCAGTACTTC. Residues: CASSLDHVGKEEQYF.

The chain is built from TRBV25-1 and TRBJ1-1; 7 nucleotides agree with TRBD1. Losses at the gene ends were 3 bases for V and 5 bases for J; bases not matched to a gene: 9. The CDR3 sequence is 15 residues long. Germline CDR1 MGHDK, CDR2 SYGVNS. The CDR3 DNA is TGTGCCAGCAGTGATTCACAGGGGCGGGGGACTGAAGCTTTCTTT. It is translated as CASSDSQGRGTEAFF.

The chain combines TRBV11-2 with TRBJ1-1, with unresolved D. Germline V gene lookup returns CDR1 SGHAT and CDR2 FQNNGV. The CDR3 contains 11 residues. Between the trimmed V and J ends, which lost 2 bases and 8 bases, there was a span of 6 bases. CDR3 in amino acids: CASSLFGEAFF. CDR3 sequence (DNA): TGTGCCAGCAGCTTATTTGGGGAAGCTTTCTTT.

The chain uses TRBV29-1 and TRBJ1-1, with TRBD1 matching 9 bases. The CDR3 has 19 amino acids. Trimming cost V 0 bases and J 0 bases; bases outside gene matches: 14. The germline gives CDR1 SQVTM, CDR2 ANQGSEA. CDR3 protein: CSVEDLSNRGLLLNTEAFF. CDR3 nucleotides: TGCAGCGTTGAAGATCTCTCCAACAGGGGGCTTTTGTTGAACACTGAAGCTTTCTTT.

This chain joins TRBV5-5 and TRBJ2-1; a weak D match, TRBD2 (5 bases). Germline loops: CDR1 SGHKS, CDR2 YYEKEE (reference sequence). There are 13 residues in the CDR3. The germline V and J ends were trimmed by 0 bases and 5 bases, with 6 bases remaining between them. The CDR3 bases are TGTGCCAGCAGCTTGGGACTACACAATGAGCAGTTCTTC. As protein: CASSLGLHNEQFF.

Here the CDR3 DNA reads TGTGCCAGTAGTATAGTAACAGGCATGAACACTGAAGCTTTCTTT. Residues: CASSIVTGMNTEAFF. The chain joins TRBV19 to TRBJ1-1, with D possibly being TRBD1 (5 bases). This CDR3 region has 15 residues. V was clipped by 1 base and J by 0 bases, with 9 bases between them. Per the germline V gene, CDR1 is LNHDA and CDR2 is SQIVND (reference sequence).

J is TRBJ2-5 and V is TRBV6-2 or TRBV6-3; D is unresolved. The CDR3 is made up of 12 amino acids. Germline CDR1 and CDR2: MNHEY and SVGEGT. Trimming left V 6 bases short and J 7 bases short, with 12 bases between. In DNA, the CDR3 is TGTGCCAGCAGCCGCCAAGTTGCGACCCAGTACTTC. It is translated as CASSRQVATQYF.

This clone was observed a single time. In DNA form, the CDR3 reads TGTGCCAGCAGTCGAGGGGACAGAGCTAACTATGGCTACACCTTC. Translation gives CASSRGDRANYGYTF. The rearrangement uses TRBV27 and TRBJ1-2; 7 bases fit TRBD1. The V segment lost 5 bases and the J segment 0 bases; nucleotides outside the gene matches: 6. The CDR3 totals 15 residues. CDR1 and CDR2 from the germline V gene are MNHEY and SMNVEV (reference sequence).

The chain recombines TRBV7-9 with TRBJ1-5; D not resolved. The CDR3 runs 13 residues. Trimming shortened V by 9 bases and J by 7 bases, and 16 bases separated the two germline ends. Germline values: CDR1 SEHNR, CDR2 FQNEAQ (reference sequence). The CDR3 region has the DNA TGTGCCAGTAGTAACGGTCAGTTCCAGCCCCAGCATTTT. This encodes CASSNGQFQPQHF.

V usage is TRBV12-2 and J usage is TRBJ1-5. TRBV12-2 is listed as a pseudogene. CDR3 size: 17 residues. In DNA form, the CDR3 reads TGTGCAAGTCGCCCCCGAGGAGGACGGGTCCCAGGGCAGCCCCAGCATTTT. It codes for CASRPRGGRVPGQPQHF.

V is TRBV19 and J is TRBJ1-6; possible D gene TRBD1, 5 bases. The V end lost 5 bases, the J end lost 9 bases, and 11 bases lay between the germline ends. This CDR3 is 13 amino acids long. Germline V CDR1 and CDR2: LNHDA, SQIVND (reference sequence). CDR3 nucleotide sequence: TGTGCCAGTAGTTTCGCAGGGAGTTCACCCCTCCACTTT. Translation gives CASSFAGSSPLHF.

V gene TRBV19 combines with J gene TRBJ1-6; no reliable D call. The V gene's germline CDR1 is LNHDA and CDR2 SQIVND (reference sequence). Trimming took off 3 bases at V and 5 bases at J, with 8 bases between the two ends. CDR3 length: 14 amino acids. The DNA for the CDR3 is TGTGCCAGTAGTATCGGTCAGAATAATTCACCCCTCCACTTT. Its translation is CASSIGQNNSPLHF.

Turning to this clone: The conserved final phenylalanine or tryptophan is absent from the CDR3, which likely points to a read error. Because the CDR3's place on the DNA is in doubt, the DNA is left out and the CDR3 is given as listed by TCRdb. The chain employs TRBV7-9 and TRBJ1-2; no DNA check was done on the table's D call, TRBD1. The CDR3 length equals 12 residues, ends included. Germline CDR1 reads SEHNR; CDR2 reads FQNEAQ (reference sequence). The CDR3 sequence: CASSLSTLWTAY.

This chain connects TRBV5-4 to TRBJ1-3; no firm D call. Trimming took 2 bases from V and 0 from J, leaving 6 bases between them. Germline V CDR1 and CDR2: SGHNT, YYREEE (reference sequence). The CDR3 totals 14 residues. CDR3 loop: CASSFRDSGNTIYF. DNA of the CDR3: TGTGCCAGCAGCTTCCGAGACTCTGGAAACACCATATATTTT.

The CDR3 is CASSLWSGRGNQPQHF. The CDR3 DNA reads as TGTGCCAGCAGCTTATGGTCAGGGAGGGGCAATCAGCCCCAGCATTTT. The V and J genes are TRBV7-9 and TRBJ1-5, with D possibly being TRBD1 (5 bases). Per germline, CDR1 SEHNR and CDR2 FQNEAQ (reference sequence). Trimming took off 2 bases at V and 2 bases at J, with 13 bases between the two ends. The length of the CDR3 is 16 residues.